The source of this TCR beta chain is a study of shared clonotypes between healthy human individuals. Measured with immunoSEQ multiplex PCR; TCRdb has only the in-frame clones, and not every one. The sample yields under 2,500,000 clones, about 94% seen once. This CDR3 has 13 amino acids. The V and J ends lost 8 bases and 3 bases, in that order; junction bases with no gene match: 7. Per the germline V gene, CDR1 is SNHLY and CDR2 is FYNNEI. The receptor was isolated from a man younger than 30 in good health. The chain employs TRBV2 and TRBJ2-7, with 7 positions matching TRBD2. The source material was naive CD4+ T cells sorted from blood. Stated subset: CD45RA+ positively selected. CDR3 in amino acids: CASCPGGCYEQYF. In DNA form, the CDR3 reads TGTGCCAGCTGTCCCGGGGGGTGCTACGAGCAGTACTTC.